What follows are 2 T cell receptor beta chains derived from one specimen sequenced in a study of cytomegalovirus exposure and HLA in healthy donors. Primers included in the PCR were 60 Vbeta and 13 Jbeta primers. Sequenced by immunoSEQ multiplex PCR; TCRdb stores in-frame clones only, minus some. The sample contains over 130,000 clones, 60% to 85% of which appear only once. Sequencing used PBMCs. These receptors were obtained from a man between 50 and 59 years old in good health and CMV-seropositive.

The V gene is TRBV5-6, the J gene TRBJ1-3; 7 bases match TRBD1. This CDR3 region has 15 residues. Trimming took 4 bases from V and 3 from J; bases not matched to a gene: 7. Germline V lookup: CDR1 SGHDT, CDR2 YYEEEE. CDR3 loop: CASSPNDRVGNTIYF. CDR3 sequence (DNA): TGTGCCAGCAGCCCTAACGACAGGGTTGGAAACACCATATATTTT.

The rearrangement links TRBV28 to TRBJ2-2; TRBD1 might be the D (5 bases). Germline values: CDR1 MDHEN, CDR2 SYDVKM. The CDR3 is 13 residues long. The V and J ends lost 5 bases and 8 bases respectively, with 12 bases between them. The CDR3 DNA reads TGTGCCAGCAGTGGCGGACATGGGGGGGAGCTGTTTTTT. It yields the protein CASSGGHGGELFF.